This TCR beta chain was sequenced in a study of blood T cell repertoires in COVID-19. Across the study: The analysed material was cDNA or gDNA that came from T cells, B-cell-depleted T cells, or PBMCs.

Assay used: immunoSEQ multiplex PCR; TCRdb lists only in-frame clones, some missing. The data hold about 340,000 clones, with 92% observed a single time. Enrollees, roughly 18 to 89 years old, lived in around 23 US areas. Donors in Cohort 3 who had recovered were those with two negative PCRs, healthcare professional clearance, or resolution of their symptoms. Per the germline V gene, CDR1 is KGHDR and CDR2 is SFDVKD. CDR3 length equals 16 residues. V was clipped by 1 base and J by 6 bases; unmatched bases: 7. The source is a woman younger than 45 who had recovered from COVID-19. The sample comprised PBMCs or T cells enriched from blood (not recorded which). V and J are TRBV24-1 and TRBJ2-1; TRBD2 matches at 8 bases. The DNA for the CDR3 is TGTGCCACCAGTGATTTAGAAGCGGGAGTGGGCAATGAGCAGTTCTTC. This codes for CATSDLEAGVGNEQFF.